This TCR beta chain is drawn from a study of blood T cells in healthy people across ages. Looked up from germline, CDR1 is MGHDK and CDR2 is SYGVNS. The CDR3 totals 11 residues. V lost 5 bases, J lost 5 bases, and 6 bases lay in between. Study-wide results and caveats: In long-lived donors, naive CD4+ cell counts and diversity exceeded those of aged donors.

This clonotype was detected ten times or more. The antigen is undetermined. The total RNA that was extracted per sample amounted to at least 5 micrograms. Primed by a sample-barcoded 5' primer and a J-beta primer mix, a second PCR proceeded for 7 to 11 cycles. Sequencing of every sample gave 2.5 million or more CDR3-containing paired-end reads. Each CDR3 protein gets one entry after TCRdb re-called the 5' RACE reads with MiXCR. The data hold over 550,000 distinct CDR3 sequences, with roughly 30% observed a single time. Sequenced: blood. The rearrangement uses TRBV25-1 and TRBJ1-2; D is ambiguous. This TCR was recovered from a woman of 80 years or more in good health. CDR3 in DNA: TGTGCCAGCAGTCACGGATATGGCTACACCTTC. It translates to CASSHGYGYTF.